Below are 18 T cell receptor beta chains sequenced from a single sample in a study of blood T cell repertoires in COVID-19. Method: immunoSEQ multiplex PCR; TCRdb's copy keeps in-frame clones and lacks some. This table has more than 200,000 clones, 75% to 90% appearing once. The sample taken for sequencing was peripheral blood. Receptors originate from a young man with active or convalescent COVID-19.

The CDR3 loop is CASRLGRGRETQYF. CDR3 DNA sequence: TGTGCCAGCCGGTTGGGGCGGGGCAGGGAGACCCAGTACTTC. The chain combines TRBV6-5 with TRBJ2-5, with D tentatively TRBD2 (6 bases). There are 14 residues in the CDR3. The germline V gene has CDR1 MNHEY and CDR2 SVGAGI. Trimming took off 8 bases at V and 5 bases at J, with 18 bases between the two ends.

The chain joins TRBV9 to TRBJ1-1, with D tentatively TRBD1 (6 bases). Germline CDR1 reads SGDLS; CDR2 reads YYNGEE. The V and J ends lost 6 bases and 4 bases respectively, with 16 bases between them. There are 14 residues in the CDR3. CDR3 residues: CASTRLDSPTEAFF. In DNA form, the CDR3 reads TGTGCCAGCACACGATTGGACAGCCCCACTGAAGCTTTCTTT.

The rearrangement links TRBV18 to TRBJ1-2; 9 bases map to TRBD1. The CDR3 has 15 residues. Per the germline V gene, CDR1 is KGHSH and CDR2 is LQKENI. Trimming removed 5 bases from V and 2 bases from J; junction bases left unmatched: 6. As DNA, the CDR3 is TGTGCCAGCTCAACACAGGGGGCGGACAACTATGGCTACACCTTC. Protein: CASSTQGADNYGYTF.

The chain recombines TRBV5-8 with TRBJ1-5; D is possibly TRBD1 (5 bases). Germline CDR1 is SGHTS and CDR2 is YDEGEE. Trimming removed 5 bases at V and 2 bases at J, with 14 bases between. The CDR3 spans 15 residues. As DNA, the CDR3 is TGTGCCAGCAGACCCGCAGGGTCGGGCAATCAGCCCCAGCATTTT. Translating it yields CASRPAGSGNQPQHF.

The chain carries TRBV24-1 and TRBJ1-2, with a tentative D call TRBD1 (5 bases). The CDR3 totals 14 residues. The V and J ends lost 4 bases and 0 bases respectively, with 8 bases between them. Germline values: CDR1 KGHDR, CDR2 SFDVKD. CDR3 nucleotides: TGTGCCACCAGTGACCACAGGACTAACTATGGCTACACCTTC. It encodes CATSDHRTNYGYTF.

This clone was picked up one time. CDR3 DNA sequence: TGTGCCAGCAGCTTAGTCCGGGACAGGTGGGAGACCCAGTACTTC. Residues: CASSLVRDRWETQYF. This chain uses TRBV7-3 with TRBJ2-5; 8 bases are shared with TRBD1. Trimming removed 2 bases from V and 5 bases from J; junction bases left unmatched: 7. The CDR3 runs 15 residues. Looked up from germline, CDR1 is SGHTA and CDR2 is FQGTGA.

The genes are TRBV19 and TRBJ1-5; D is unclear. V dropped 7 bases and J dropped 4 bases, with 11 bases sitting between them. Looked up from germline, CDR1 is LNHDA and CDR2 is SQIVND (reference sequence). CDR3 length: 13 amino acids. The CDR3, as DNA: TGTGCCAGTAACGTGAAGAGAAATCAGCCCCAGCATTTT. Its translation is CASNVKRNQPQHF.

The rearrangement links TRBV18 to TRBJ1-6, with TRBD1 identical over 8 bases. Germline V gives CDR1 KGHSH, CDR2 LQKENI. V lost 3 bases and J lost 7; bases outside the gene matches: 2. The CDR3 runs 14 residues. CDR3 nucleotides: TGTGCCAGCTCACCCGGACAGGGAAATTCACCCCTCCACTTT. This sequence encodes CASSPGQGNSPLHF.

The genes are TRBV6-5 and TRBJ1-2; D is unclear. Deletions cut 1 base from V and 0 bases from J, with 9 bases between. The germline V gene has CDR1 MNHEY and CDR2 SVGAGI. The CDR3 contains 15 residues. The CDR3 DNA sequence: TGTGCCAGCAGTTACTTAGCCCCTCCTAACTATGGCTACACCTTC. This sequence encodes CASSYLAPPNYGYTF.

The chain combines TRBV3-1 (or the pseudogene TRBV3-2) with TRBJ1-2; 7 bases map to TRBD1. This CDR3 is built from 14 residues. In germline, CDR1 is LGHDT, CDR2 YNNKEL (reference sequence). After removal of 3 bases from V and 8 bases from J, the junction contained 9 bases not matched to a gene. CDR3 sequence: CASSHRDSAEGYTF. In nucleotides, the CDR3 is TGTGCCAGCAGCCACCGGGACAGCGCGGAGGGCTACACCTTC.

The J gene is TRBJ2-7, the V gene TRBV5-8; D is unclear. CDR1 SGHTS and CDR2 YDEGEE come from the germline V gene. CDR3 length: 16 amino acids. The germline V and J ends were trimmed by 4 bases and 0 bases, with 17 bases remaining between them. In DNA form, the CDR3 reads TGTGCCAGCAGCCATGAGAACCAACTCCCCTCCTACGAGCAGTACTTC. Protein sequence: CASSHENQLPSYEQYF.

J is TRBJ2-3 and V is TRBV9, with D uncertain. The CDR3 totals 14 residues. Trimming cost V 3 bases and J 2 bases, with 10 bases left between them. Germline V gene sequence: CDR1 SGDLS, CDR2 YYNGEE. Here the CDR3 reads CASSARQFTDTQYF. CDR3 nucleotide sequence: TGTGCCAGCAGCGCCAGACAATTCACAGATACGCAGTATTTT.

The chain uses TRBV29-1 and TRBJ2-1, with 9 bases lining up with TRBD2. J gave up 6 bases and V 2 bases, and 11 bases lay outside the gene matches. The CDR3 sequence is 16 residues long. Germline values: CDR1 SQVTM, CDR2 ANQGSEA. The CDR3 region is CSVEHIGGGAINEQFF. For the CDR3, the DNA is TGCAGCGTTGAACACATCGGCGGGGGGGCTATCAATGAGCAGTTCTTC.

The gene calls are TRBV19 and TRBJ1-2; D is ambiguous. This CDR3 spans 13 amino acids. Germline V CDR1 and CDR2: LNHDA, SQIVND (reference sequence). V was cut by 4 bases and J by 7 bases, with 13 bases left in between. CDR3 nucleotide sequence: TGTGCCAGTAGTAGCGGGCTCCCATCTGGCTACACCTTC. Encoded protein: CASSSGLPSGYTF.

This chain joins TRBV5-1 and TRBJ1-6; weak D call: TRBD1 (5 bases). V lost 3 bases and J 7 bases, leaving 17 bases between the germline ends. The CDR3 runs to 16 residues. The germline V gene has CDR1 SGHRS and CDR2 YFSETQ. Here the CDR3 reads CASSSTGHPANSPLHF. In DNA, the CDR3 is TGCGCCAGCAGCTCGACCGGACACCCTGCGAATTCACCCCTCCACTTT.

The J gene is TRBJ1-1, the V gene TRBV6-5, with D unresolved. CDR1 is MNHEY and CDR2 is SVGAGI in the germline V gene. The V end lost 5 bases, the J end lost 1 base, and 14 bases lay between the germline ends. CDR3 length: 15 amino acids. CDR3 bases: TGTGCCAGCAGTCGCTCCCTAGCGAGGAACACTGAAGCTTTCTTT. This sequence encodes CASSRSLARNTEAFF.

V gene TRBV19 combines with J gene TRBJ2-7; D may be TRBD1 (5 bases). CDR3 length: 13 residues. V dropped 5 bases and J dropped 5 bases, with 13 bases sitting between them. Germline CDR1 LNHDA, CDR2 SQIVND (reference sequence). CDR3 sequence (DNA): TGTGCCAGTAGTGACCAGGGTAGGAACGAGCAGTACTTC. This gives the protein CASSDQGRNEQYF.

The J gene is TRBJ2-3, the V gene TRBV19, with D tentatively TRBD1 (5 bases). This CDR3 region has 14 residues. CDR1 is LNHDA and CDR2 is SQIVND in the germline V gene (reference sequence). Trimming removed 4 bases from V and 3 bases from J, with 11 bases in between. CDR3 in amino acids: CASSNPGKTDTQYF. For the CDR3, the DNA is TGTGCCAGTAGTAATCCAGGGAAGACAGATACGCAGTATTTT.